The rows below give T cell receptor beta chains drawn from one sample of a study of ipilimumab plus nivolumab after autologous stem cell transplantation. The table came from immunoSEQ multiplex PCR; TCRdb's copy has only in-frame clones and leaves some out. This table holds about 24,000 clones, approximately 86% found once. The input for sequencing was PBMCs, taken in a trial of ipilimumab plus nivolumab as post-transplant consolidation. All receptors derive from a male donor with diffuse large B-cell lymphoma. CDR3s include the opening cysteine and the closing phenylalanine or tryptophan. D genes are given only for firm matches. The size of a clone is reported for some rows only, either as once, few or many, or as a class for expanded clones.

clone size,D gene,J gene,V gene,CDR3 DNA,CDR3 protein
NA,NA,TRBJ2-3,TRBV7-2,TGTGCCAGCAGCTTAGATCGGGATACGCAGTATTTT,CASSLDRDTQYF
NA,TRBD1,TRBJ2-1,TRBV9,TGTGCCAGCAGCGCCTCCGGGACAGGGATCTACAATGAGCAGTTCTTC,CASSASGTGIYNEQFF
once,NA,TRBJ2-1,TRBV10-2,TGCGCCAGCAGTGCGACCTACAATGAGCAGTTCTTC,CASSATYNEQFF
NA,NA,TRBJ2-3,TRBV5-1,TGCGCCAGCAGCTTCACCGAAAGCACAGATACGCAGTATTTT,CASSFTESTDTQYF
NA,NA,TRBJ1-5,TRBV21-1,TGTGCCAGCAGCAACCGGGACAGGGGGCAGAAGTGTGATCAGCCCCAGCATTTT,CASSNRDRGQKCDQPQHF
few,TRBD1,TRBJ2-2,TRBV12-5,TGTGCTAGTGGTTTGGTCCTCGGACAGGGGGCCATAGAGCTGTTTTTT,CASGLVLGQGAIELFF
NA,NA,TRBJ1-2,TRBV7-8,TGTGCCAGCAGCTTAGCGTACTCCCGTCGGGTTCAAGGTTTCTCTGGCTACACCTTC,CASSLAYSRRVQGFSGYTF
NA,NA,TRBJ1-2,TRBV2,TGTGCCAGCAGGCTCCGGGGCGCGGATGGCTACACCTTC,CASRLRGADGYTF
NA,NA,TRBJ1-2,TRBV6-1,TGTGCCAGCAATCCTCCTCGGGGGCCTGGCTACACCTTC,CASNPPRGPGYTF
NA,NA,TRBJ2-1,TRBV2,TGTGCCACCGCCGTGGTCAAAGGGGGGAGGGAGCACAATGAGCAGTTCTTC,CATAVVKGGREHNEQFF
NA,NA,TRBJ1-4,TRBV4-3,TGCGCCAGCAGCCAAGATCGGCCAGGGGCTGAAGAAAAACTGTTTTTT,CASSQDRPGAEEKLFF
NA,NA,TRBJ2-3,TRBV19,TGTGCCAGCCTACAGGGTAATACAGATACGCAGTATTTT,CASLQGNTDTQYF
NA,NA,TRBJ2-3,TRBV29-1,TGCAGCGTTTCTCCGACCGCAGATACGCAGTATTTT,CSVSPTADTQYF
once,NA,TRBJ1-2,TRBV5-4,TGTGCCAGCAGCGTCTTTGGGGGAGGCTATGGCTACACCTTC,CASSVFGGGYGYTF
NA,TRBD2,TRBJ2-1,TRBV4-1,TGCGCCAGCAGCCAAGGGGGGCTAGCGGGGGGCCTAACTGAGCAGTTCTTC,CASSQGGLAGGLTEQFF
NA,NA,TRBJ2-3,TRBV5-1,TGCGCCAGCAGCTTGACGGGGACCACAGATACGCAGTATTTT,CASSLTGTTDTQYF
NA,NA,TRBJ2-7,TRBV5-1,TGCGCCAGCGGCGGGACAGAGTCCTACGAGCAGTACTTC,CASGGTESYEQYF
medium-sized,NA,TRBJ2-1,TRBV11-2,TGTGCCAGCAGCTTCACGGTTTTCGATGAGCAGTTCTTC,CASSFTVFDEQFF
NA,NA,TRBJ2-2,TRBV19,TGTGCCAGTAGTTTTGGGAGCCAGGGCACCGGGGAGCTGTTTTTT,CASSFGSQGTGELFF
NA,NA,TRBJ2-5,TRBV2,TGTGCCAGCAGGACGGGGAGCGAGACCCAGTACTTC,CASRTGSETQYF
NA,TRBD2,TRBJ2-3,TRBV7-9,TGTGCCAGCAGCCGATCGACTAGCGGGGACACAGATACGCAGTATTTT,CASSRSTSGDTDTQYF
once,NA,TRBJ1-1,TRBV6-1,TGTGCCAGCAGCGCTCGGGGCAGGATGAACACTGAAGCTTTCTTT,CASSARGRMNTEAFF
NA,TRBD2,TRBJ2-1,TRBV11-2,TGTGCCAGCAGCTTATCTACGGGGGGGCCTTCGTATGAGCAGTTCTTC,CASSLSTGGPSYEQFF
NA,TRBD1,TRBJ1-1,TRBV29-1,TGCAGCGTCGAGGGACAGCCGAACACTGAAGCTTTCTTT,CSVEGQPNTEAFF
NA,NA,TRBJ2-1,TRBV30,TGTGCCTGGAGTGTATGGGCCCTTTGTGACAGAGGGCCGTGTGAGCAGTTCTTC,CAWSVWALCDRGPCEQFF
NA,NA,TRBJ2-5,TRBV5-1,TGCGCCAGCAGCTGGTCTAGTTTAGAGACCCAGTACTTC,CASSWSSLETQYF
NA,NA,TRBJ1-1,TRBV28,TGTGCCAGCAGGTTGGACAGACTAAACACTGAAGCTTTCTTT,CASRLDRLNTEAFF